The 25 T cell receptor beta chains below all came from one sample that was sequenced in a study of cytomegalovirus exposure and HLA in healthy donors. The PCR employed 60 Vbeta primers together with 13 Jbeta primers. Profiled with immunoSEQ multiplex PCR; TCRdb holds only in-frame clones, not every one. Found here are roughly 200,000 clones, around three quarters of them singletons; the top ten hold 4.4%. The sequencing sample was made of PBMCs. The receptors here all came from a woman between 25 and 40 years old in good health and CMV-seropositive.

The genes are TRBV6-6 and TRBJ2-7, with 9 bases that match TRBD1. This CDR3 spans 14 amino acids. V was pared by 7 bases and J by 3 bases, with 7 bases of the junction left unmatched. The germline V gene encodes CDR1 MNHNY and CDR2 SVGAGI (reference sequence). The CDR3 here is CASISGTGLYEQYF. The DNA for the CDR3 is TGTGCCAGCATTTCCGGGACAGGGCTCTACGAGCAGTACTTC.

The V gene is TRBV11-2, the J gene TRBJ1-4; 9 bases are shared with TRBD1. The CDR3 length is 17 residues. Germline CDR1 SGHAT, CDR2 FQNNGV. V lost 2 bases to trimming and J lost 5 bases; unmatched junction nucleotides: 9. The chain's CDR3 is CASSLISPGQGNEKLFF. CDR3 sequence (DNA): TGTGCCAGCAGCTTAATTTCCCCGGGACAGGGAAATGAAAAACTGTTTTTT.

J is TRBJ2-7 and V is TRBV10-1, with TRBD1 matching over 7 bases. The CDR3 totals 14 residues. J was trimmed by 2 bases and V by 6 bases; bases with no gene match: 7. CDR1 and CDR2 from the germline V gene are WNHNN and SYGVQD (reference sequence). CDR3 in DNA: TGCGCCAGCAGCACCGGGACAGTACCCTACGAGCAGTACTTC. It encodes CASSTGTVPYEQYF.

The V gene is TRBV6-1, the J gene TRBJ2-3; 11 bases agree with TRBD1. Germline CDR1 reads MNHNS; CDR2 reads SASEGT. The CDR3 covers 15 residues. The ends lost 9 bases at V and 4 bases at J; junction bases unmatched: 9. The CDR3 protein is CASEADRGLADTQYF. The CDR3 bases are TGTGCCAGTGAGGCGGACAGGGGGCTCGCAGATACGCAGTATTTT.

The chain is built from TRBV4-3 and TRBJ2-1, with TRBD1 as a possible D gene (6 bases). Trimming cost V 4 bases and J 5 bases, with 12 bases left between them. Germline CDR1 is LGHNA and CDR2 is YSLEER. The CDR3 loop spans 14 amino acids. For the CDR3, the DNA is TGCGCCAGCAGCCCTGGGACACAAAACAATGAGCAGTTCTTC. As protein: CASSPGTQNNEQFF.

V is TRBV9 and J is TRBJ2-2, with D tentatively TRBD1 (6 bases). From germline, CDR1 is SGDLS and CDR2 YYNGEE. This CDR3 spans 17 amino acids. Trimming removed 4 bases at V and 6 bases at J, with 22 bases between. CDR3: CASSPPSLMTGPGELFF. CDR3 nucleotide sequence: TGTGCCAGCAGCCCCCCCTCCCTTATGACAGGCCCCGGGGAGCTGTTTTTT. The full variable domain, rest sourced from reference TRBV9 and TRBJ2-2, is DSGVTQTPKHLITATGQRVTLRCSPRSGDLSVYWYQQSLDQGLQFLIQYYNGEERAKGNILERFSAQQFPDLHSELNLSSLELGDSALYFCASSPPSLMTGPGELFFGEGSRLTVL.

This clone was found a few times. The rearrangement uses TRBV5-1 and TRBJ2-3; TRBD2 matches at 7 bases. CDR3 length: 16 amino acids. Trimming took 0 bases from V and 3 from J; bases not matched to a gene: 7. Per the germline V gene, CDR1 is SGHRS and CDR2 is YFSETQ. CDR3 protein: CASSLGGLTGTDTQYF. The CDR3 DNA follows: TGCGCCAGCAGCTTGGGGGGACTAACGGGGACAGATACGCAGTATTTT.

This clone was seen a handful of times. This chain connects TRBV5-1 to TRBJ2-3; 11 bases agree with TRBD2. The CDR3 sequence is 16 residues long. CDR1 SGHRS and CDR2 YFSETQ come from the germline V gene. V trimming: 4 bases; J trimming: 5 bases; junction bases outside the gene matches: 9. The CDR3 loop is CASSQLAGVTGDTQYF. CDR3 DNA: TGCGCCAGCAGCCAACTAGCGGGGGTGACAGGAGATACGCAGTATTTT. Based on the CDR3 plus reference TRBV5-1 and TRBJ2-3, the full variable domain is KAGVTQTPRYLIKTRGQQVTLSCSPISGHRSVSWYQQTPGQGLQFLFEYFSETQRNKGNFPGRFSGRQFSNSRSEMNVSTLELGDSALYLCASSQLAGVTGDTQYFGPGTRLTVL.

CDR3 in amino acids: CADAGGPHNSPLHF. The CDR3 DNA is TGTGCCGACGCCGGGGGTCCCCATAATTCACCCCTCCACTTT. The chain carries TRBV5-8 and TRBJ1-6; a possible D gene is TRBD1 (5 bases). The CDR3 length is 14 residues. The germline CDR1 and CDR2 sequences are SGHTS and YDEGEE. With 10 bases removed from V and 5 bases from J, the gap between germline ends came to 16 bases.

The rearrangement joins TRBV7-8 to TRBJ1-5, with D possibly TRBD1 on 6 matching bases. This CDR3 has 16 residues. The V end lost 0 bases, the J end lost 0 bases, and 9 bases lay between the germline ends. Germline CDR1 reads SGHVS; CDR2 reads FQNEAQ. CDR3 nucleotide sequence: TGTGCCAGCAGCTTAGCAGGACAGCTTAGCAATCAGCCCCAGCATTTT. Encoded protein: CASSLAGQLSNQPQHF. Complete variable domain (other parts from reference TRBV7-8 and TRBJ1-5): GAGVSQSPRYKVAKRGQDVALRCDPISGHVSLFWYQQALGQGPEFLTYFQNEAQLDKSGLPSDRFFAERPEGSVSTLKIQRTQQEDSAVYLCASSLAGQLSNQPQHFGDGTRLSIL.

This sequence joins TRBV7-8 and TRBJ1-1, with D possibly being TRBD1 (6 bases). Trimming took off 0 bases at V and 0 bases at J, with 11 bases between the two ends. The CDR3 consists of 16 residues. Germline V CDR1 and CDR2: SGHVS, FQNEAQ. As DNA, the CDR3 is TGTGCCAGCAGCTTAGCCGGGGGGGCAGTGAACACTGAAGCTTTCTTT. It is translated as CASSLAGGAVNTEAFF.

The V call is TRBV7-9, the J call TRBJ2-3; D might be TRBD1 (5 bases). CDR3 size: 15 residues. CDR1 and CDR2 from the germline V gene are SEHNR and FQNEAQ (reference sequence). The V end was cut by 4 bases, the J end by 0 bases, with 11 bases between. The CDR3, as DNA: TGTGCCAGCAGCTCCAGGGCCAGTAGCACAGATACGCAGTATTTT. This encodes CASSSRASSTDTQYF.

This clone appeared a few times. This chain uses TRBV4-2 with TRBJ2-7, with a tentative D call TRBD2 (6 bases). The V gene lost 0 bases and the J gene lost 0 bases, with 15 bases spanning the gap. CDR3 length equals 17 residues. Per germline, CDR1 LGHNA and CDR2 YNFKEQ. This CDR3 reads CASSQDLEGLYSYEQYF. The CDR3 region has the DNA TGTGCCAGCAGCCAAGATCTGGAGGGGCTATACTCCTACGAGCAGTACTTC.

The chain carries TRBV4-1 and TRBJ2-7; weak D call: TRBD2 (5 bases). Between the trimmed V and J ends, which lost 3 bases and 0 bases, there was a span of 15 bases. The CDR3 spans 16 residues. Germline CDR1 reads MGHRA; CDR2 reads YSYEKL. For the CDR3, the DNA is TGCGCCAGCAGCCAGCCCCTACTAGGCCGCTCCTACGAGCAGTACTTC. It encodes CASSQPLLGRSYEQYF.

The chain combines TRBV10-3 with TRBJ1-5; TRBD1 matches 10 bases. Germline CDR1 and CDR2: ENHRY and SYGVKD. V lost 6 bases, J lost 9 bases, and 8 bases stayed unmatched. This CDR3 is 14 amino acids long. Written as DNA, the CDR3 is TGTGCCATCAGAGAAGGCCGGGACAGGGGGCCCCAGCATTTT. Encoded protein: CAIREGRDRGPQHF.

The V gene is TRBV4-3, the J gene TRBJ2-7; 7 bases align to TRBD2. The CDR3 totals 15 residues. The germline gives CDR1 LGHNA, CDR2 YSLEER. Losses at the gene ends were 2 bases for V and 3 bases for J; bases not matched to a gene: 7. The CDR3 here is CASSQNREEFYEQYF. Here the CDR3 DNA reads TGCGCCAGCAGCCAAAATCGGGAGGAATTCTACGAGCAGTACTTC.

The chain employs TRBV9 and TRBJ1-2; TRBD1 aligns across 7 bases. Germline CDR1 and CDR2: SGDLS and YYNGEE. The CDR3 extends over 15 amino acids. Trimming took 4 bases from V and 2 from J; bases not matched to a gene: 8. CDR3 nucleotides: TGTGCCAGCAGCCCCCTTGGACAGGCGAACTATGGCTACACCTTC. Protein: CASSPLGQANYGYTF.

As DNA, the CDR3 is TGTGCCAGCAGCTTAGACGTCGGACTAGCCCACTACGAGCAGTACTTC. Residues: CASSLDVGLAHYEQYF. The rearrangement links TRBV11-2 to TRBJ2-7; 8 bases align to TRBD2. V was clipped by 0 bases and J by 3 bases; unmatched bases: 7. This CDR3 is 16 amino acids long. Per the germline V gene, CDR1 is SGHAT and CDR2 is FQNNGV.

J is TRBJ2-5 and V is TRBV19, with 11 nucleotides matching TRBD2. In germline, CDR1 is LNHDA, CDR2 SQIVND (reference sequence). CDR3 size: 14 residues. Trimming cost V 5 bases and J 5 bases; bases outside gene matches: 4. The CDR3 reads CASSALAGGETQYF. The CDR3 nucleotides are TGTGCCAGTAGTGCCCTAGCGGGAGGCGAGACCCAGTACTTC.

This rearrangement joins TRBV12-5 to TRBJ2-5; the match to TRBD2 covers 7 bases. V was pared by 2 bases and J by 4 bases, with 4 bases of the junction left unmatched. Per the germline V gene, CDR1 is LGHNT and CDR2 is FRNRAP. There are 14 residues in the CDR3. As DNA, the CDR3 is TGTGCTAGTGGTTTGTGGGAGGGAGGAGAGACCCAGTACTTC. Translated, it gives CASGLWEGGETQYF.

This clone was seen only a few times. V and J are TRBV11-2 and TRBJ2-1; D is unclear. CDR3 length equals 14 residues. Trimming cost V 0 bases and J 0 bases, with 3 bases left between them. Germline CDR1 SGHAT, CDR2 FQNNGV. CDR3 nucleotides: TGTGCCAGCAGCTTAGACGGCTCCTACAATGAGCAGTTCTTC. Residues: CASSLDGSYNEQFF.

This chain connects TRBV11-2 to TRBJ1-1, with D perhaps TRBD1 (6 bases). The germline CDR1 and CDR2 sequences are SGHAT and FQNNGV. Trimming stripped 5 bases from V and 6 bases from J, with 16 bases between. The CDR3 extends over 14 amino acids. CDR3 bases: TGTGCCAGCAGCCGTTACAGGGACCGCCCTGAAGCTTTCTTT. Translation gives CASSRYRDRPEAFF. The variable domain in full, with the rest retrieved from reference TRBV11-2 and TRBJ1-1, is EAGVAQSPRYKIIEKRQSVAFWCNPISGHATLYWYQQILGQGPKLLIQFQNNGVVDDSQLPKDRFSAERLKGVDSTLKIQPAKLEDSAVYLCASSRYRDRPEAFFGQGTRLTVV.

The rearrangement joins TRBV10-1 to TRBJ2-1; TRBD2 matches at 13 bases. Germline-derived CDR1 and CDR2 are WNHNN and SYGVQD (reference sequence). J lost 7 bases, V lost 0 bases, and 3 bases had no gene match. CDR3 length: 16 amino acids. The CDR3 DNA reads as TGCGCCAGCAGTGAGTCGAGACTAGCGGGGGGTAATGAGCAGTTCTTC. Translated: CASSESRLAGGNEQFF.

V and J are TRBV4-1 and TRBJ1-4; 7 bases line up with TRBD1. The germline CDR1 and CDR2 sequences are MGHRA and YSYEKL. The ends lost 2 bases at V and 11 bases at J; junction bases unmatched: 2. The CDR3 runs 12 residues. The CDR3 protein is CASSQTGEKLFF. CDR3 DNA: TGCGCCAGCAGCCAAACAGGGGAGAAACTGTTTTTT.

V and J are TRBV5-1 and TRBJ2-7; 9 bases are shared with TRBD1. The germline gives CDR1 SGHRS, CDR2 YFSETQ. The ends lost 5 bases at V and 4 bases at J; junction bases unmatched: 10. CDR3 size: 15 residues. CDR3 sequence reads: CASSHRGQGQYEQYF. The CDR3 nucleotides read TGCGCCAGCAGTCACCGGGGACAGGGACAGTACGAGCAGTACTTC.